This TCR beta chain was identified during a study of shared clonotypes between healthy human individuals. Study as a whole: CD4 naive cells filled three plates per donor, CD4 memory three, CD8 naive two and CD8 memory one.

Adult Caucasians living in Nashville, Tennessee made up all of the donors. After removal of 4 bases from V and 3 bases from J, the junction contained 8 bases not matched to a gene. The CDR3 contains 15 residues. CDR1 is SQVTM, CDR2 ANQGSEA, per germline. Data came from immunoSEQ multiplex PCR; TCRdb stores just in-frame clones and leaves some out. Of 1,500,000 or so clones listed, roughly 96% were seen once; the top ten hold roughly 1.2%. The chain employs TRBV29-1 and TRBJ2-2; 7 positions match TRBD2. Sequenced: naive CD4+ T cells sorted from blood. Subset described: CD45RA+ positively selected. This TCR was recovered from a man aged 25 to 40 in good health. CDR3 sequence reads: CSVGRSSGDTGELFF. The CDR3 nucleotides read TGCAGCGTTGGCCGCTCTAGCGGAGACACCGGGGAGCTGTTTTTT.